The 15 T cell receptor beta chains below all came from one sample that was sequenced in a study of blood T cell repertoires in COVID-19. Method: immunoSEQ multiplex PCR; TCRdb's copy keeps in-frame clones and lacks some. Among 120,000 or so clones, roughly 74% were seen once, and the ten largest hold around 6%. The specimen was peripheral blood. The receptors come from a man aged 60-69 years with acute or convalescent COVID-19.

The gene calls are TRBV3-1 (or the pseudogene TRBV3-2) and TRBJ1-3; D possibly corresponds to TRBD1 (5 bases). This CDR3 region has 16 residues. From germline, CDR1 is LGHDT and CDR2 YNNKEL (reference sequence). V was pared by 0 bases and J by 6 bases, with 15 bases between. CDR3 loop: CASSQDVGGRPNTIYF. In nucleotides, the CDR3 is TGTGCCAGCAGCCAAGATGTGGGGGGTCGTCCAAACACCATATATTTT.

The chain has TRBV6-5 and TRBJ1-2; TRBD1 matches at 9 bases. CDR3 length equals 14 residues. The germline CDR1 and CDR2 sequences are MNHEY and SVGAGI. V lost 6 bases to trimming and J lost 6 bases; unmatched junction nucleotides: 8. Here the CDR3 reads CASRRAGQGNGYTF. In DNA form, the CDR3 reads TGTGCCAGCAGACGAGCGGGACAGGGTAATGGCTACACCTTC.

The V gene is TRBV7-8, the J gene TRBJ1-2; D possibly corresponds to TRBD1 (5 bases). Germline CDR1 reads SGHVS; CDR2 reads FQNEAQ. The CDR3 extends over 15 amino acids. Trimming shortened V by 4 bases and J by 6 bases, and 18 bases separated the two germline ends. The CDR3 DNA reads TGTGCCAGCAGCTCAAGCGACAGTTTCCTCCATGGCTACACCTTC. Its translation: CASSSSDSFLHGYTF.

This chain joins TRBV5-1 and TRBJ1-1; D uncertain. Trimming removed 0 bases at V and 2 bases at J, with 14 bases between. Germline assignment: CDR1 SGHRS and CDR2 YFSETQ. This CDR3 has 16 residues. The CDR3 sequence is CASSLDGGGRNTEAFF. In DNA, the CDR3 is TGCGCCAGCAGCTTGGATGGAGGTGGCAGAAACACTGAAGCTTTCTTT.

The CDR3 reads CASSRGQLKNTEAFF. Here the CDR3 DNA reads TGTGCCAGCAGCCGGGGACAACTAAAGAACACTGAAGCTTTCTTT. The chain is built from TRBV3-1 (or the pseudogene TRBV3-2) and TRBJ1-1; the D gene is possibly TRBD1 (6 bases). In germline, CDR1 is LGHDT, CDR2 YNNKEL (reference sequence). V gave up 4 bases and J gave up 1 base, with 13 bases separating them. This CDR3 contains 15 residues.

The rearrangement links TRBV6-5 to TRBJ2-7; TRBD1 matches 8 bases. CDR3 length: 15 amino acids. Trimming at V came to 6 bases and at J to 3 bases, leaving 10 bases not matched to a gene. CDR1 and CDR2 (germline): MNHEY, SVGAGI. CDR3 loop: CASRPYRTGSYEQYF. The CDR3 DNA is TGTGCCAGCAGGCCATACAGGACAGGGAGCTACGAGCAGTACTTC.

The chain joins TRBV30 to TRBJ1-2; D gene uncertain. Germline V gene sequence: CDR1 GTSNPN, CDR2 SVGIG (reference sequence). CDR3 length: 14 amino acids. The CDR3 DNA is TGTGTCGGAAGGCGCGGAGGGATGTTTTATGGCTACACCTTC. Amino acids: CVGRRGGMFYGYTF.

The chain employs TRBV18 and TRBJ1-6, with D tentatively TRBD1 (6 bases). The CDR3 spans 14 residues. Trimming removed 1 base at V and 10 bases at J, with 11 bases between. Germline V lookup: CDR1 KGHSH, CDR2 LQKENI. CDR3 in amino acids: CASSPLQGYSPLHF. CDR3 bases: TGTGCCAGCTCACCACTACAGGGTTACTCACCCCTCCACTTT.

J is TRBJ2-7 and V is TRBV6-6; 10 bases align to TRBD1. The CDR3 loop spans 14 amino acids. Germline assignment: CDR1 MNHNY and CDR2 SVGAGI (reference sequence). V lost 2 bases to trimming and J lost 3 bases; unmatched junction nucleotides: 1. The CDR3 sequence is CASSYGTGVYEQYF. In DNA form, the CDR3 reads TGTGCCAGCAGTTACGGGACAGGGGTCTACGAGCAGTACTTC.

This chain joins TRBV18 and TRBJ1-2; 9 bases align to TRBD1. Trimming cost V 4 bases and J 6 bases; bases outside gene matches: 3. CDR1 and CDR2 from the germline V gene are KGHSH and LQKENI. The CDR3 contains 13 residues. The chain's CDR3 is CASSLTGGNGYTF. Here the CDR3 DNA reads TGTGCCAGCTCACTCACAGGGGGCAATGGCTACACCTTC.

Note on this clone: Given a much more abundant clone one base away, this may be a read error. The rearrangement uses TRBV9 and TRBJ1-1; 7 bases match TRBD1. CDR3 size: 13 residues. The V segment lost 3 bases and the J segment 1 base; nucleotides outside the gene matches: 0. Germline V gene data show CDR1 as SGDLS and CDR2 as YYNGEE. The CDR3 sequence is CASSGQGNTEAFF. In DNA form, the CDR3 reads TGTGCCAGCAGCGGACAGGGGAACACTGAAGCTTTCTTT.

The genes are TRBV19 and TRBJ2-5, with D possibly TRBD2 on 6 matching bases. The germline V and J ends were trimmed by 4 bases and 2 bases, with 8 bases remaining between them. This CDR3 spans 13 amino acids. The germline V gene encodes CDR1 LNHDA and CDR2 SQIVND (reference sequence). CDR3 nucleotides: TGTGCCAGTAGTAAGACTAGACAAGAGACCCAGTACTTC. It codes for CASSKTRQETQYF. The variable domain in full, completed from reference TRBV19 and TRBJ2-5, reads DGGITQSPKYLFRKEGQNVTLSCEQNLNHDAMYWYRQDPGQGLRLIYYSQIVNDFQKGDIAEGYSVSREKKESFPLTVTSAQKNPTAFYLCASSKTRQETQYFGPGTRLLVL.

The genes are TRBV2 and TRBJ1-2; D unclear. V was pared by 10 bases and J by 1 base, with 25 bases between. Germline CDR1 is SNHLY and CDR2 is FYNNEI. This CDR3 is built from 17 residues. The CDR3 sequence is CATPGDLGWSHNYGYTF. CDR3 nucleotides: TGTGCCACCCCTGGAGACCTCGGTTGGTCCCATAACTATGGCTACACCTTC.

This clone has just one count. The chain employs TRBV5-1 and TRBJ2-1, with 7 bases matching TRBD2. The CDR3 runs 15 residues. V dropped 1 base and J dropped 5; count of bases not matched to a gene: 6. Germline CDR1 SGHRS, CDR2 YFSETQ. The CDR3 bases are TGCGCCAGCAGCTTGTACGCGGGAGAGAACAATGAGCAGTTCTTC. Amino acid sequence: CASSLYAGENNEQFF.

The chain combines TRBV4-2 with TRBJ1-1, with D possibly matching TRBD1 (5 bases). The V gene's germline CDR1 is LGHNA and CDR2 YNFKEQ. The V end was cut by 0 bases, the J end by 8 bases, with 7 bases between. The CDR3 is 12 residues long. This CDR3 reads CASSQDYREAFF. CDR3 nucleotide sequence: TGTGCCAGCAGCCAAGATTACAGGGAAGCTTTCTTT.